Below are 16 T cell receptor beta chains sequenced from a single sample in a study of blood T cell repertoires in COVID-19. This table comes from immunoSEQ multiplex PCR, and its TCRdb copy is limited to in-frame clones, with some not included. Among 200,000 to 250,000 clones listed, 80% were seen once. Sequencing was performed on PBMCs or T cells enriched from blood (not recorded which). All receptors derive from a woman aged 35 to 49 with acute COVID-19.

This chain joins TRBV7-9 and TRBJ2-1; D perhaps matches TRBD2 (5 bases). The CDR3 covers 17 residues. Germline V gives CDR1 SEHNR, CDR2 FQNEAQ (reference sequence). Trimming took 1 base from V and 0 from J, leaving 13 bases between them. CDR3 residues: CASSLVGGRSSYNEQFF. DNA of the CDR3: TGTGCCAGCAGCTTAGTTGGAGGTCGGAGCTCCTACAATGAGCAGTTCTTC. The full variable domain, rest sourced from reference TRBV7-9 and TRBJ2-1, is DTGVSQNPRHKITKRGQNVTFRCDPISEHNRLYWYRQTLGQGPEFLTYFQNEAQLEKSRLLSDRFSAERPKGSFSTLEIQRTEQGDSAMYLCASSLVGGRSSYNEQFFGPGTRLTVL.

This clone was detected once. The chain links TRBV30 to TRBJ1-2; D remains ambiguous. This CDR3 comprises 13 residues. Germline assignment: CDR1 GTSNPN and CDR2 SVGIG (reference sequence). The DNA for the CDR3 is TGTGGACTAGGCAAATCTGCTAACTATGGCTACACCTTC. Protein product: CGLGKSANYGYTF.

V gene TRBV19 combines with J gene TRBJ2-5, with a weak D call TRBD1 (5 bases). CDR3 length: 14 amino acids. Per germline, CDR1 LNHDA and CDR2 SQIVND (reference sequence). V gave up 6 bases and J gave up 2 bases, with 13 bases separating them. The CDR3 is CASRGPGWQETQYF. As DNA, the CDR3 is TGTGCCAGTAGAGGACCAGGGTGGCAAGAGACCCAGTACTTC.

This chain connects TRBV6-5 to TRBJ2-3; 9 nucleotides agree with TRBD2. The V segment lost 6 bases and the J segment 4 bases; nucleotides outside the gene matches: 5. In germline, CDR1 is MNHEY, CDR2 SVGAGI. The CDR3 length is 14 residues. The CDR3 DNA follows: TGTGCCAGCAGGGTCTGGACTAGCGCAGATACGCAGTATTTT. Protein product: CASRVWTSADTQYF.

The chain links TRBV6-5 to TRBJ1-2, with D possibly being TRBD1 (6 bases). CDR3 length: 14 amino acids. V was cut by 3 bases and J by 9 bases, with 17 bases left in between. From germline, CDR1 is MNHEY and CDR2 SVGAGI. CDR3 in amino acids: CASSYSEGDRSYTF. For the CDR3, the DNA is TGTGCCAGCAGTTATTCCGAGGGGGACCGTAGCTACACCTTC.

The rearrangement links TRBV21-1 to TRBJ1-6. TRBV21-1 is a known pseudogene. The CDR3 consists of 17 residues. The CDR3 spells CASSKRAYGFPNSPLHF. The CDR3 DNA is TGTGCCAGCAGCAAACGAGCTTACGGGTTCCCAAATTCACCCCTCCACTTT.

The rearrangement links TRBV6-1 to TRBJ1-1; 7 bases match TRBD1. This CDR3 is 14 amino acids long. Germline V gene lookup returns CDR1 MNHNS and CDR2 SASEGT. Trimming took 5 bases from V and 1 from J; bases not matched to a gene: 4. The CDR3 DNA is TGTGCCAGCAGTAAAGACAGGGAGAACACTGAAGCTTTCTTT. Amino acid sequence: CASSKDRENTEAFF.

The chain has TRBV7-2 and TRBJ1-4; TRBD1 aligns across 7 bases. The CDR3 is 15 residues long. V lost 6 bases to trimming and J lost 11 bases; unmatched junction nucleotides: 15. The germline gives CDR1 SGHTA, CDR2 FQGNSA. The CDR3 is CASSRRGPTQTKLFF. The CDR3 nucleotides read TGTGCCAGCAGTCGTAGGGGGCCCACCCAGACGAAACTGTTTTTT. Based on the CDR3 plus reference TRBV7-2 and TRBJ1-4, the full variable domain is GAGVSQSPSNKVTEKGKDVELRCDPISGHTALYWYRQSLGQGLEFLIYFQGNSAPDKSGLPSDRFSAERTGGSVSTLTIQRTQQEDSAVYLCASSRRGPTQTKLFFGSGTQLSVL.

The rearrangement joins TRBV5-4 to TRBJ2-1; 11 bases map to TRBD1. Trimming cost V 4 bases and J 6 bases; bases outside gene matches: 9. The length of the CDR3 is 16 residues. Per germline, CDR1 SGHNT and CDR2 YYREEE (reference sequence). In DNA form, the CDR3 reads TGTGCCAGCAGCAACCCAACCGGGACAGGGGGCAATGAGCAGTTCTTC. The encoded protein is CASSNPTGTGGNEQFF.

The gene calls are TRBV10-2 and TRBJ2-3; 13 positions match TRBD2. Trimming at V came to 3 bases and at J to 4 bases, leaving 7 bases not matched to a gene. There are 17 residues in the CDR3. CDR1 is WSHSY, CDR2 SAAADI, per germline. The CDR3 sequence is CASSEPGLAGVPDTQYF. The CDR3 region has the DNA TGCGCCAGCAGTGAACCCGGACTAGCGGGAGTCCCAGATACGCAGTATTTT.

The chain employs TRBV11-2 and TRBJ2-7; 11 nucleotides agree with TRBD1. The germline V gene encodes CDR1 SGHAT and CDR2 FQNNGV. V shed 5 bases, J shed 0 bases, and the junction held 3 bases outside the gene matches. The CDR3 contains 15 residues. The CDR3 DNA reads TGTGCCAGCAGCCCCGGGACAGGGGGCTCCTACGAGCAGTACTTC. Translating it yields CASSPGTGGSYEQYF.

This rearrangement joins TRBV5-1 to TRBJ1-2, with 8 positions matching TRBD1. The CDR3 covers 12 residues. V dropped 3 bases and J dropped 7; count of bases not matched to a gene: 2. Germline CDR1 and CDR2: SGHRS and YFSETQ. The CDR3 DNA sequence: TGCGCCAGCAGCTCCGACAGGGGTGGCTACACCTTC. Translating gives CASSSDRGGYTF. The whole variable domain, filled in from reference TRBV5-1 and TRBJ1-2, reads KAGVTQTPRYLIKTRGQQVTLSCSPISGHRSVSWYQQTPGQGLQFLFEYFSETQRNKGNFPGRFSGRQFSNSRSEMNVSTLELGDSALYLCASSSDRGGYTFGSGTRLTVV.

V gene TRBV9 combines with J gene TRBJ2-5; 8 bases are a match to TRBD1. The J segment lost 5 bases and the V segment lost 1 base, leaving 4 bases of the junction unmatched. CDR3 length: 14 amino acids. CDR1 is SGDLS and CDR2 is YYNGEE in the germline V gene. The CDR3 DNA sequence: TGTGCCAGCAGCGTACAGGGGGCATTGGAGACCCAGTACTTC. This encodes CASSVQGALETQYF.

This CDR3 is CASSTGTWNNSPLHF. CDR3 bases: TGTGCCAGTAGTACCGGGACATGGAATAATTCACCCCTCCACTTT. The chain employs TRBV19 and TRBJ1-6; perhaps TRBD1 as D (6 bases). CDR1 is LNHDA, CDR2 SQIVND, per germline (reference sequence). The V gene lost 4 bases and the J gene lost 5 bases, with 12 bases spanning the gap. The CDR3 consists of 15 residues.

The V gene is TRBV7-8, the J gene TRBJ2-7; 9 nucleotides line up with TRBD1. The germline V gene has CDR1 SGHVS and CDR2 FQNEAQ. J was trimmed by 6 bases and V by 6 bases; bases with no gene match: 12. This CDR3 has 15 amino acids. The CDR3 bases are TGTGCCAGCAGTCCAACCGGGACAGGGACTTCCGAGCAGTACTTC. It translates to CASSPTGTGTSEQYF. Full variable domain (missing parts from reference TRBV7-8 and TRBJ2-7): GAGVSQSPRYKVAKRGQDVALRCDPISGHVSLFWYQQALGQGPEFLTYFQNEAQLDKSGLPSDRFFAERPEGSVSTLKIQRTQQEDSAVYLCASSPTGTGTSEQYFGPGTRLTVT.

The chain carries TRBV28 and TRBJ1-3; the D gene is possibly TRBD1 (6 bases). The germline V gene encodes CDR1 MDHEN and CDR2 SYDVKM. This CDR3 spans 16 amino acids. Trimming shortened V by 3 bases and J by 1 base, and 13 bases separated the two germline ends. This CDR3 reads CASSFMGTGSGNTIYF. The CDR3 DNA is TGTGCCAGCAGTTTTATGGGAACAGGGTCTGGAAACACCATATATTTT.